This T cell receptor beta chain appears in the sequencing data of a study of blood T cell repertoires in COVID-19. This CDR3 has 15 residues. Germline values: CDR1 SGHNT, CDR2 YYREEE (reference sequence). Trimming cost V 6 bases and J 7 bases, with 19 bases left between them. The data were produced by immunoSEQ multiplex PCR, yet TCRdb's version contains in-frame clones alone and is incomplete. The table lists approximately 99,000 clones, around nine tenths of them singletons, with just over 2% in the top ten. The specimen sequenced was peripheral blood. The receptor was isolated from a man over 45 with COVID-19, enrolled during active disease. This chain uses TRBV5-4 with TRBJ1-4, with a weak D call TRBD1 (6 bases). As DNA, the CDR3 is TGTGCCAGCACCTCCGGCGGGGGCGCCGGTGAAAAACTGTTTTTT. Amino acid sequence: CASTSGGGAGEKLFF.